A selection of T cell receptor beta chains follows, all from one sample in a study of T-cell reconstitution after alpha-beta-depleted transplantation in children. TCRdb reprocessed the PCR reads via MiXCR and lists one record per CDR3 protein. Among about 870,000 distinct CDR3 sequences listed, 15% to 20% were seen once. This sample comprised PBMCs, mostly from graft donor cells, obtained 360 days after TCRalphabeta/CD19-depleted stem cell transplant. The receptors were gathered from a male patient between 10 and 17 years old who had a stem cell transplant for acute lymphoblastic leukemia, so the T cells may come from the graft donor. CDR3s include the opening cysteine and the closing phenylalanine or tryptophan. A D gene is named only where the DNA matches it firmly. Expanded clones get a size class; other rows say once, few or many, or leave the size out.

TRBJ1-2,NA,13,few,TRBV7-3,CASSFGQIYGYTF,TGTGCCAGCAGCTTTGGACAGATCTATGGCTACACCTTC
TRBJ2-1,TRBD2,14,many,TRBV9,CASRISGRSNEQFF,TGTGCCAGCAGGATCAGCGGGAGAAGCAATGAGCAGTTCTTC
TRBJ2-5,NA,13,NA,TRBV18,CASSLWVQETQYF,TGTGCCAGCTCACTGTGGGTACAAGAGACCCAGTACTTC
TRBJ2-1,NA,11,NA,TRBV11-2,CASSLILEQFF,TGTGCCAGCAGCTTAATATTAGAGCAGTTCTTC
TRBJ2-7,TRBD2,13,few,TRBV3-1,CASAGLADYEQYF,TGTGCCAGCGCGGGACTAGCGGACTACGAGCAGTACTTC
TRBJ2-1,TRBD2,15,few,TRBV5-1,CASSSGTSDFNEQFF,TGCGCCAGCAGCTCCGGGACTAGCGATTTCAATGAGCAGTTCTTC
TRBJ2-7,NA,16,NA,TRBV4-1,CASSQDGREQGYEQYF,TGCGCCAGCAGCCAAGACGGGCGGGAACAGGGCTACGAGCAGTACTTC
TRBJ2-1,TRBD2,17,NA,TRBV18,CASSPLGLAGGYNEQFF,TGTGCCAGCTCACCCCTAGGACTAGCGGGAGGATACAATGAGCAGTTCTTC
TRBJ2-2,TRBD2,15,NA,TRBV29-1,CSVVAGGTNTGELFF,TGCAGCGTCGTAGCGGGAGGGACGAACACCGGGGAGCTGTTTTTT
TRBJ2-3,TRBD2,16,many,TRBV20-1,CSACTSSGRVTDTQYF,TGCAGTGCTTGTACCTCTAGCGGGAGGGTCACAGATACGCAGTATTTT
TRBJ2-7,TRBD1,14,NA,TRBV5-1,CASSFDRGFYEQYF,TGCGCCAGCAGTTTTGACAGGGGTTTCTACGAGCAGTACTTC
TRBJ2-7,TRBD1,13,NA,TRBV28,CASSTGGTYEQYF,TGTGCCAGCAGCACAGGGGGAACCTACGAGCAGTACTTC
TRBJ1-3,NA,13,NA,TRBV12-5,CASGLHRGNTIYF,TGTGCTAGTGGTTTGCACAGGGGAAACACCATATATTTT
TRBJ2-1,TRBD2,18,few,TRBV7-3,CASSPITVSGRALSEQFF,TGTGCCAGCAGCCCCATAACCGTTAGCGGGAGGGCCTTATCTGAGCAGTTCTTC
TRBJ2-1,NA,17,NA,TRBV14,CASSPFNGRVPYNEQFF,TGTGCCAGCAGCCCTTTTAACGGGAGAGTTCCCTACAATGAGCAGTTCTTC
TRBJ2-1,TRBD1,13,NA,TRBV6-2/TRBV6-3,CASRRTGGREQFF,TGTGCCAGCAGGCGGACAGGGGGCAGAGAGCAGTTCTTC
TRBJ2-2,NA,16,once,TRBV5-1,CASSLFRGANTGELFF,TGCGCCAGCAGCTTGTTCAGGGGAGCGAACACCGGGGAGCTGTTTTTT
TRBJ2-7,TRBD2,16,few,TRBV6-5,CASSYSWSGLAYEQYF,TGTGCCAGCAGTTACTCGTGGTCGGGACTAGCCTACGAGCAGTACTTC
TRBJ1-5,TRBD1,16,NA,TRBV3-1,CASSQVGGAGNQPQHF,TGTGCCAGCAGCCAAGTAGGGGGCGCGGGTAATCAGCCCCAGCATTTT
TRBJ1-5,TRBD1,15,few,TRBV18,CASSASTGNNQPQHF,TGTGCCAGCTCAGCCTCGACAGGGAACAATCAGCCCCAGCATTTT
TRBJ2-7,NA,14,NA,TRBV10-2,CASSESTRGGEQYF,TGCGCCAGCAGTGAGTCGACCAGGGGGGGCGAGCAGTACTTC
TRBJ2-3,TRBD2,15,NA,TRBV2,CASGGLAGVIDTQYF,TGTGCCAGCGGGGGACTAGCGGGAGTGATAGATACGCAGTATTTT
TRBJ2-3,NA,15,many,TRBV4-2,CASSRRSLFTDTQYF,TGTGCCAGCAGCCGACGATCGCTTTTCACAGATACGCAGTATTTT
TRBJ1-5,NA,15,NA,TRBV4-1,CASSQSRRFSQPQHF,TGCGCCAGCAGCCAATCGCGGCGGTTTTCTCAGCCCCAGCATTTT
TRBJ2-5,TRBD1,15,few,TRBV2,CASKKAGTVQETQYF,TGTGCCAGCAAAAAAGCCGGGACAGTTCAAGAGACCCAGTACTTC
TRBJ2-1,TRBD2,16,NA,TRBV5-1,CASSHLPSGSFNEQFF,TGCGCCAGCAGCCATCTCCCTAGCGGGAGTTTCAATGAGCAGTTCTTC
TRBJ2-2,NA,17,few,TRBV10-2,CASRSESFFRYTGELFF,TGCGCCAGCAGGAGTGAGAGCTTCTTCCGGTACACCGGGGAGCTGTTTTTT
TRBJ2-5,TRBD2,15,NA,TRBV20-1,CSASPGLAGQETQYF,TGCAGTGCTAGCCCGGGACTAGCAGGTCAAGAGACCCAGTACTTC
TRBJ2-3,NA,13,NA,TRBV5-1,CASRGSGGDTQYF,TGCGCCAGCCGTGGGTCCGGGGGAGATACGCAGTATTTT
TRBJ1-1,NA,16,NA,TRBV5-1,CASSAATGTGNTEAFF,TGCGCCAGCAGCGCCGCGACTGGGACGGGGAACACTGAAGCTTTCTTT
TRBJ2-3,TRBD2,15,NA,TRBV11-2,CASKYPGLANDTQYF,TGTGCCAGCAAATACCCGGGACTAGCGAACGATACGCAGTATTTT
TRBJ2-7,TRBD1,13,many,TRBV7-9,CASSSRDSYEQYF,TGTGCCAGCAGCTCCCGGGACAGCTACGAGCAGTACTTC
TRBJ1-2,NA,14,once,TRBV5-1,CASSSLQGWDGYTF,TGCGCCAGCAGCTCACTACAGGGTTGGGATGGCTACACCTTC
TRBJ2-1,TRBD2,16,many,TRBV20-1,CSAVGKREIHYNEQFF,TGCAGTGCTGTGGGAAAGCGGGAGATTCATTACAATGAGCAGTTCTTC
TRBJ2-7,NA,16,NA,TRBV29-1,CSVEGTQEGLSYEQYF,TGCAGCGTTGAAGGGACCCAAGAGGGGCTTTCCTACGAGCAGTACTTC
TRBJ2-7,NA,14,NA,TRBV5-1,CASSFLPENYEQYF,TGCGCCAGCAGCTTTCTACCGGAGAACTACGAGCAGTACTTC
TRBJ2-7,NA,14,few,TRBV3-1,CASSQVVLGYEQYF,TGTGCCAGCAGCCAAGTGGTCCTGGGCTACGAGCAGTACTTC
TRBJ2-7,TRBD1,16,many,TRBV4-2,CASSRATGTGSYEQYF,TGTGCCAGCAGCCGAGCGACCGGGACAGGCTCCTACGAGCAGTACTTC
TRBJ2-1,TRBD2,16,NA,TRBV12-3/TRBV12-4,CASSAAKRELLNEQFF,TGTGCCAGCAGTGCCGCCAAGCGGGAGTTATTAAATGAGCAGTTCTTC
TRBJ2-1,TRBD2,11,NA,TRBV6-5,CASSSLLAEFF,TGTGCCAGCAGTTCCCTACTAGCGGAGTTCTTC
TRBJ2-3,NA,14,NA,TRBV7-8,CASSLRRIADTQYF,TGTGCCAGCAGCTTACGGAGGATCGCAGATACGCAGTATTTT